This TCR beta chain was sequenced for a study of blood T cells in healthy people across ages. For the study at large: For every two T cells, template switching captured about one barcoded beta molecule. Overall study results and limits: Aged donors had fewer naive CD4+ cells and lower diversity than long-lived donors.

Germline values: CDR1 SGHAT, CDR2 FQNNGV. CDR3 length: 19 amino acids. Each sample provided at least 6 micrograms of extracted total RNA. For this clonotype: Antigen: not known. Sequence at one end of the junction differs from germline and may be a read error.

With a J-beta primer mix and a sample-barcoded 5' primer, a second PCR ran about 6 to 11 cycles. A tag from a template-switch adaptor with 12 random nucleotides marked each cDNA molecule. TCRdb fed the 5' RACE reads into MiXCR, producing one record per CDR3 protein. Here the sample spans over 950,000 distinct CDR3 sequences, approximately 50% being singletons. Sequenced: blood. V is TRBV11-2 and J is TRBJ2-1; 10 bases are a match to TRBD2. The sequence was collected from a woman in her sixties in good health. CDR3 sequence (DNA): TGCGCCAGCAGCTTATCCGGGCTAGCGGGAGCCCACTCCTACAATGAGCAGTTCTTC. Its translation is CASSLSGLAGAHSYNEQFF.